These 18 T cell receptor beta chains were all obtained from the same sample, sequenced in a study of response to subunit inactivated influenza vaccine. Each CDR3 protein gets one entry after TCRdb re-called the RT-PCR reads with MiXCR. The data show about 700,000 distinct CDR3 sequences, approximately 15% seen once. Sequences were derived from PBMCs from blood, sampled 14 to 15 days before vaccination. These receptors were taken from a man aged 45-65 years who received an inactivated influenza vaccine.

J is TRBJ2-1 and V is TRBV27, with TRBD1 matching 9 bases. The germline gives CDR1 MNHEY, CDR2 SMNVEV (reference sequence). This CDR3 is 16 amino acids long. Losses at the gene ends were 6 bases for V and 3 bases for J; bases not matched to a gene: 9. The chain's CDR3 is CASRGGPGQGYNEQFF. The CDR3 DNA sequence: TGTGCCAGCAGGGGAGGACCGGGACAGGGCTACAATGAGCAGTTCTTC.

This clonotype was counted only a few times. The chain joins TRBV6-2 or TRBV6-3 to TRBJ2-5, with D possibly being TRBD1 (6 bases). The germline gives CDR1 MNHEY, CDR2 SVGEGT. The CDR3 is 14 amino acids. Trimming took off 1 base at V and 3 bases at J, with 9 bases between the two ends. For the CDR3, the DNA is TGTGCCAGCAGTTACTATTACAGGGAAGAGACCCAGTACTTC. This gives the protein CASSYYYREETQYF.

The genes are TRBV5-1 and TRBJ2-7, with 9 positions matching TRBD1. The CDR3 has 15 amino acids. CDR1 is SGHRS and CDR2 is YFSETQ in the germline V gene. J was trimmed by 0 bases and V by 5 bases; bases with no gene match: 6. The CDR3 protein is CASSKRQGGSYEQYF. The CDR3 coding sequence is TGCGCCAGCAGTAAGAGACAGGGGGGCTCCTACGAGCAGTACTTC.

The chain couples TRBV4-2 to TRBJ2-7, with D perhaps TRBD2 (5 bases). Germline V lookup: CDR1 LGHNA, CDR2 YNFKEQ. This CDR3 contains 16 residues. V was trimmed by 3 bases and J by 3 bases, leaving 18 bases between them. CDR3 sequence: CASSQDSSQGLYEQYF. The CDR3 region has the DNA TGTGCCAGCAGCCAGGACTCCTCGCAAGGCCTCTACGAGCAGTACTTC.

The V gene is TRBV7-2, the J gene TRBJ2-2, with TRBD2 matching 8 bases. The CDR3 spans 15 residues. Germline CDR1 and CDR2: SGHTA and FQGNSA. With 11 bases clipped from V and 0 bases from J, the junction kept 8 bases outside the gene matches. The CDR3 nucleotides are TGTGCCGGGTCGATAGCGGGATCGAACACCGGGGAGCTGTTTTTT. This gives the protein CAGSIAGSNTGELFF. Together with reference TRBV7-2 and TRBJ2-2, the CDR3 gives the full variable domain: GAGVSQSPSNKVTEKGKDVELRCDPISGHTALYWYRQSLGQGLEFLIYFQGNSAPDKSGLPSDRFSAERTGGSVSTLTIQRTQQEDSAVYLCAGSIAGSNTGELFFGEGSRLTVL.

This clonotype was seen a few times. This could be a read error, since a much larger clone is one nucleotide away. This CDR3 is missing its conserved last phenylalanine or tryptophan, likely due to a read error. CDR3 sequence (DNA): TGTGCCAGCAGCCGATTAAATTACGAGCAGTACTCC. It yields the protein CASSRLNYEQYS. This chain links TRBV3-1 with TRBJ2-7; D is ambiguous. The germline V gene has CDR1 LGHDT and CDR2 YNNKEL (reference sequence). Deletions cut 4 bases from V and 4 bases from J, with 8 bases between. The CDR3 is 12 amino acids.

The chain employs TRBV29-1 and TRBJ2-7, with no clear D. CDR1 and CDR2 (germline): SQVTM, ANQGSEA. There are 12 residues in the CDR3. Trimming took 4 bases from V and 4 from J, leaving 11 bases between them. Written as DNA, the CDR3 is TGCAGCGTTGCGTCTGCCTGGTACGAGCAGTACTTC. As protein: CSVASAWYEQYF.

In its sample, this clonotype was seen many times. The chain has TRBV10-3 and TRBJ2-5; D possibly uses TRBD1 or TRBD2 (7 bases each). Germline CDR1 and CDR2: ENHRY and SYGVKD. Trimming removed 6 bases from V and 4 bases from J, with 12 bases in between. The CDR3 consists of 13 residues. This CDR3 is CAISDREGETQYF. CDR3 nucleotides: TGTGCCATCAGCGACAGGGAGGGAGAGACCCAGTACTTC.

This chain joins TRBV4-3 and TRBJ2-5; 14 bases align to TRBD2. With V trimmed by 1 base and J by 0 bases, 4 bases remained unmatched. The length of the CDR3 is 18 residues. Germline lookup yields CDR1 LGHNA and CDR2 YSLEER. The CDR3 DNA sequence: TGCGCCAGCAGCCAAGGGACTAGCGGGGGGCCCCACCAAGAGACCCAGTACTTC. Its protein is CASSQGTSGGPHQETQYF.

This clonotype qualifies as medium-sized. J is TRBJ1-1 and V is TRBV7-2, with no clear D. Per the germline V gene, CDR1 is SGHTA and CDR2 is FQGNSA. The V end lost 1 base, the J end lost 1 base, and 10 bases lay between the germline ends. CDR3 length: 15 amino acids. The CDR3 DNA sequence: TGTGCCAGCAGCTTAGTTGGAGGGAGGAACACTGAAGCTTTCTTT. Encoded protein: CASSLVGGRNTEAFF.

This clonotype turned up a few times. This rearrangement joins TRBV6-1 to TRBJ1-4, with D possibly being TRBD1 (5 bases). V was trimmed by 4 bases and J by 5 bases, leaving 8 bases between them. Germline V gene data show CDR1 as MNHNS and CDR2 as SASEGT. This CDR3 region has 13 residues. CDR3 loop: CASSAYRNEKLFF. The CDR3 bases are TGTGCCAGCAGTGCTTACAGGAATGAAAAACTGTTTTTT.

This clonotype was seen a handful of times. The V call is TRBV4-1, the J call TRBJ2-5; D call uncertain. Germline V gene lookup returns CDR1 MGHRA and CDR2 YSYEKL. The CDR3 is made up of 14 amino acids. V shed 4 bases and J shed 2 bases, with 11 bases lying between them. CDR3 nucleotides: TGCGCCAGCAGCCGGTCCGAAAATCAAGAGACCCAGTACTTC. It encodes CASSRSENQETQYF.

The rearrangement joins TRBV6-5 to TRBJ2-3; perhaps TRBD2 as D (5 bases). V was clipped by 8 bases and J by 6 bases, with 9 bases between them. Germline-derived CDR1 and CDR2 are MNHEY and SVGAGI. This CDR3 is 11 amino acids long. The CDR3 coding sequence is TGTGCCAGCGGGGAGTGGGATACGCAGTATTTT. Its translation: CASGEWDTQYF.

This clonotype showed up just a few times. The chain joins TRBV27 to TRBJ1-2; D is unresolved. The CDR3 covers 12 residues. The germline gives CDR1 MNHEY, CDR2 SMNVEV (reference sequence). Trimming shortened V by 6 bases and J by 5 bases, and 10 bases separated the two germline ends. The CDR3 here is CASRVGAYGYTF. The CDR3 nucleotides read TGTGCCAGCAGGGTGGGAGCATATGGCTACACCTTC.

The V and J genes are TRBV7-9 and TRBJ2-7, with D possibly matching TRBD1 (7 bases). V was pared by 5 bases and J by 2 bases, with 13 bases between. The V gene's germline CDR1 is SEHNR and CDR2 FQNEAQ (reference sequence). The CDR3 contains 14 residues. As DNA, the CDR3 is TGTGCCAGCAGCGGATCAGGGGGGACCTACGAGCAGTACTTC. Its translation is CASSGSGGTYEQYF.

The genes are TRBV20-1 and TRBJ1-6; 7 bases align to TRBD1. The germline V gene has CDR1 DFQATT and CDR2 SNEGSKA (reference sequence). This CDR3 contains 17 residues. The ends lost 0 bases at V and 6 bases at J; junction bases unmatched: 11. The DNA for the CDR3 is TGCAGTGCTAGAGACCAAAGACAGGGATTGATTAATTCACCCCTCCACTTT. Protein: CSARDQRQGLINSPLHF.

This clonotype was found a few times. The chain has TRBV20-1 and TRBJ2-1; D gene uncertain. This CDR3 contains 13 residues. V gave up 0 bases and J gave up 6 bases, with 9 bases separating them. Germline V gene sequence: CDR1 DFQATT, CDR2 SNEGSKA (reference sequence). In DNA, the CDR3 is TGCAGTGCTAGAGAACCCCTTCCCAATGAGCAGTTCTTC. Its translation: CSAREPLPNEQFF.

This clonotype turned up a few times. The genes are TRBV29-1 and TRBJ1-2; a possible D gene is TRBD1 (5 bases). CDR3 length: 11 residues. Trimming took off 7 bases at V and 8 bases at J, with 14 bases between the two ends. Germline CDR1 SQVTM, CDR2 ANQGSEA. CDR3 loop: CSDTQGFGYTF. As DNA, the CDR3 is TGCAGCGATACTCAGGGTTTCGGCTACACCTTC.